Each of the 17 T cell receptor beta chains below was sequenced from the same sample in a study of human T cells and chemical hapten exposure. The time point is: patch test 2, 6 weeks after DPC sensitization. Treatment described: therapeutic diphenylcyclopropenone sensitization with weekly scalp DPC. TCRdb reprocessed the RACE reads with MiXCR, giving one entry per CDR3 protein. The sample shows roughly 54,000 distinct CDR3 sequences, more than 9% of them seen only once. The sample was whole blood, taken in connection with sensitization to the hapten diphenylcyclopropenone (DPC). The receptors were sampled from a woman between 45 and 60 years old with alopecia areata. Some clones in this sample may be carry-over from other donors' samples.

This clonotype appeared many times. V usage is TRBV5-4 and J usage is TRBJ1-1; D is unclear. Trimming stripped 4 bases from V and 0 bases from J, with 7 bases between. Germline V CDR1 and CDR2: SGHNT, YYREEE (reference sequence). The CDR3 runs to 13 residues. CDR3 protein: CASSQQLNTEAFF. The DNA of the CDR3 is TGTGCCAGCAGCCAGCAACTGAACACTGAAGCTTTCTTT.

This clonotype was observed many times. The CDR3 protein is CASSLRVMGEKLFF. Here the CDR3 DNA reads TGTGCCAGCAGCCTAAGGGTAATGGGGGAAAAACTGTTTTTT. This chain links TRBV28 with TRBJ1-4, with unresolved D. Trimming removed 6 bases at V and 8 bases at J, with 16 bases between. The V gene's germline CDR1 is MDHEN and CDR2 SYDVKM. The CDR3 covers 14 residues.

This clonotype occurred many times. The CDR3 sequence: CSVAGAALHEQYF. The CDR3 DNA sequence: TGCAGCGTTGCCGGGGCAGCGCTCCACGAGCAGTACTTC. The J gene is TRBJ2-7, the V gene TRBV29-1, with D perhaps given as TRBD1 or TRBD2 (5 bases each). Germline loops: CDR1 SQVTM, CDR2 ANQGSEA. Between the trimmed V and J ends, which lost 4 bases and 5 bases, there was a span of 15 bases. The CDR3 loop spans 13 amino acids.

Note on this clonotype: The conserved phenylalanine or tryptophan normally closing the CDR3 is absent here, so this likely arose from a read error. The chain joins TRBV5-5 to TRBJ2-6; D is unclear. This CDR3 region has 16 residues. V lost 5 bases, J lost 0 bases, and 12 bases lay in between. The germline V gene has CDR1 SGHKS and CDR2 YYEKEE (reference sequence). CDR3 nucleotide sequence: TGTGCCAGCAGGCCCCAACTCAACTCTGGGGCCAACGTCCTGACTTCC. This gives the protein CASRPQLNSGANVLTS.

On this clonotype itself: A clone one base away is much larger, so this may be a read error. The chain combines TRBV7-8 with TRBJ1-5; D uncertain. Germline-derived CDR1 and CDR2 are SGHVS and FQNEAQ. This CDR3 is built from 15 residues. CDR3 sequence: CASSWVWDSKQPQHF. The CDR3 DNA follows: TGTGCCAGCAGCTGGGTCTGGGATAGCAAACAGCCCCAGCATTTT.

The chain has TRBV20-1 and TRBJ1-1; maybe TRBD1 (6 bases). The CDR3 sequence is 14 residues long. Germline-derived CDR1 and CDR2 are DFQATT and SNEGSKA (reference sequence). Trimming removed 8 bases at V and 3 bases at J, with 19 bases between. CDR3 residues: CSTSERGIHTEAFF. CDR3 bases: TGCAGTACATCAGAGAGGGGGATTCACACTGAAGCTTTCTTT.

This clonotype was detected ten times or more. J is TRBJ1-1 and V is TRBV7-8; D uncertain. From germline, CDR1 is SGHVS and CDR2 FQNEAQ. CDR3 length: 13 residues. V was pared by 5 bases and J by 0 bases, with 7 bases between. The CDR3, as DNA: TGTGCCAGCAGCCCCCACATGAACACTGAAGCTTTCTTT. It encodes CASSPHMNTEAFF.

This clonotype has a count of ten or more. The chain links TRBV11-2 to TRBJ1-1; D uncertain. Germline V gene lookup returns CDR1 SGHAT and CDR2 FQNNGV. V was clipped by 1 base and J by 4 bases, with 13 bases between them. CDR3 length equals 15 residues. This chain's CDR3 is CASSLARRGTTEAFF. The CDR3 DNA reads TGTGCCAGCAGCTTAGCTAGGCGGGGTACCACTGAAGCTTTCTTT.

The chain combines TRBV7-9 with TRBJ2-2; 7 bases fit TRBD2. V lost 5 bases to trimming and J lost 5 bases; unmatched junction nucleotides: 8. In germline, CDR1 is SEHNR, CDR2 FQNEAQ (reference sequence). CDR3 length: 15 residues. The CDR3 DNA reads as TGTGCCAGCAGCCATGGACTAGTTAGGACCGGGGAGCTGTTTTTT. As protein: CASSHGLVRTGELFF.

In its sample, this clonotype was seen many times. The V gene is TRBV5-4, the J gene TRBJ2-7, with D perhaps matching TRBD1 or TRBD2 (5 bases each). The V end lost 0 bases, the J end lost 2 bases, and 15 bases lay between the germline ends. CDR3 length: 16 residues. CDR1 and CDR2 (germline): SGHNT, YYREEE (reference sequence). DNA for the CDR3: TGTGCCAGCAGCTTGGTGGTGGGGACGGGGCCCTACGAGCAGTACTTC. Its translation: CASSLVVGTGPYEQYF.

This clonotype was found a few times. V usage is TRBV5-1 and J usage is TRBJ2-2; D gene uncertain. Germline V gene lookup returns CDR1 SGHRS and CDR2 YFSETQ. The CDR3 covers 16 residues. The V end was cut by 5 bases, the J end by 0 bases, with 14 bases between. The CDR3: CASSTVPNPNTGELFF. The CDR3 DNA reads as TGCGCCAGCAGTACCGTCCCCAATCCGAACACCGGGGAGCTGTTTTTT.

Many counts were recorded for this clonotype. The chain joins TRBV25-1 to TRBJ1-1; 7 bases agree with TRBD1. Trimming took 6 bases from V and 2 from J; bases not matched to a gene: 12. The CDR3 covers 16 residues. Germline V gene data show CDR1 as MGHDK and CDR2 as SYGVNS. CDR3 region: CASSPGGRGKNTEAFF. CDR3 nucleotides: TGTGCCAGCAGCCCTGGGGGCAGGGGGAAAAACACTGAAGCTTTCTTT.

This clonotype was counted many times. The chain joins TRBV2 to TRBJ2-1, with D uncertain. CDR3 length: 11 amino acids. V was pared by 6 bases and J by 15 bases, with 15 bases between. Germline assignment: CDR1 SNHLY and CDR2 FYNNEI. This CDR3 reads CASSPRMAPFF. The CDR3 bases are TGTGCCAGCAGCCCGAGAATGGCTCCGTTCTTC. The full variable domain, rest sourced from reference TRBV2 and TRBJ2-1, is EPEVTQTPSHQVTQMGQEVILRCVPISNHLYFYWYRQILGQKVEFLVSFYNNEISEKSEIFDDQFSVERPDGSNFTLKIRSTKLEDSAMYFCASSPRMAPFFGPGTRLTVL.

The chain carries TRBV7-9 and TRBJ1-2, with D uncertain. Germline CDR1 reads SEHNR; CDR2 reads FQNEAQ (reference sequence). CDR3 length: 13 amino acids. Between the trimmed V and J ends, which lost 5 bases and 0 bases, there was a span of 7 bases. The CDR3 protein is CASSDQPNYGYTF. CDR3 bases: TGTGCCAGCAGCGATCAACCTAACTATGGCTACACCTTC.

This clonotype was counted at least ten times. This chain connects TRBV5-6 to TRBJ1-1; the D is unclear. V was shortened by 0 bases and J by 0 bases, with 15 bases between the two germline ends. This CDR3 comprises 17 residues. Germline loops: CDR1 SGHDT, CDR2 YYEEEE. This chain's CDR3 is CASSLGGSRPLNTEAFF. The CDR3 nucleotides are TGTGCCAGCAGCTTGGGAGGCAGCCGCCCTTTGAACACTGAAGCTTTCTTT.

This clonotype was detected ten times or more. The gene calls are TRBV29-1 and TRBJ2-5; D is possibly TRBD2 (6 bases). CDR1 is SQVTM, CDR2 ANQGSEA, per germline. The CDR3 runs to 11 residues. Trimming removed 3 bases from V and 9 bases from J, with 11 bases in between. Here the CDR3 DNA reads TGCAGCGTTGAGGACCCGGGGGCCCAGTACTTC. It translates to CSVEDPGAQYF.

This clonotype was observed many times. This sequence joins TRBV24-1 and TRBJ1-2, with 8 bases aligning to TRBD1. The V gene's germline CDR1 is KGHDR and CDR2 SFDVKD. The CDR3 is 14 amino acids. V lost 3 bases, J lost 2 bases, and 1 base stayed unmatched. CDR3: CATSDGDRNYGYTF. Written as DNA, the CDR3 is TGTGCCACCAGTGATGGGGACAGGAACTATGGCTACACCTTC.